The present T cell receptor (beta chain) was sequenced within a study of regulatory T cells in long-lasting Graves disease. In this sample, this clonotype turned up many times. With iRepertoire HTBI primers and Arm-PCR of CDR3 regions, TCR beta libraries were built. Each CDR3 protein gets one entry after TCRdb re-called the multiplex PCR reads with MiXCR. The table includes about 420,000 distinct CDR3 sequences, 16% detected once. Time point in this sample: newly diagnosed GD, antithyroid drugs for less than 3 months. Making the TCR library involved RNA that had been extracted from PBMCs. The CDR3 is made up of 16 amino acids. Trimming removed 2 bases from V and 4 bases from J, with 15 bases in between. Germline CDR1 and CDR2: SEHNR and FQNEAQ (reference sequence). This same sample was also part of a study on T cells in Graves' hyperthyroidism and ophthalmopathy.

The J gene is TRBJ2-1, the V gene TRBV7-9; D assignment may be TRBD1 or TRBD2 (5 bases each). This specimen consisted of peripheral blood mononuclear cells (PBMCs), obtained at new diagnosis, from a patient treated with antithyroid drugs. The TCR was taken from a woman aged 18-29 years with Graves disease. CDR3 nucleotide sequence: TGTGCCAGCAGCTTAACGGGGCAGGGAGTATACAATGAGCAGTTCTTC. It yields the protein CASSLTGQGVYNEQFF.